This record covers a single T cell receptor (beta chain). Its target is unknown. V was trimmed by 6 bases and J by 5 bases, leaving 19 bases between them. The length of the CDR3 is 15 residues. Per germline, CDR1 MNHEY and CDR2 SMNVEV (reference sequence). The record originates from a study of T cell responses to AZD1222 COVID-19 vaccine. The study's findings and limits: Among the donors, most were white British and more were female, and clonal diversity was possibly underestimated.

The method was immunoSEQ multiplex PCR; TCRdb's version includes in-frame clones alone and lacks a portion of them. The sample has about 150,000 clones, around 93% seen once. Sequencing was performed on peripheral blood, taken on day 0 of AZD1222 vaccination. The chain recombines TRBV27 with TRBJ1-1; perhaps TRBD1 as D (5 bases). This clonotype was obtained from an adult in good health. DNA of the CDR3: TGTGCCAGCAGACGGAAACTGGGGGTTGGTACTGAAGCTTTCTTT. Its protein is CASRRKLGVGTEAFF.